The 30 T cell receptor beta chains below all came from one sample that was sequenced in a study of T-cell memory formation after mild COVID-19. From the 5' RACE reads, TCRdb called clonotypes with MiXCR, one entry per CDR3 protein. The sample carries about 340,000 distinct CDR3 sequences, approximately 15% recorded once. The sequencing input was PBMCs or a T cell subset sorted from them (not recorded which). Receptors originate from a man aged 18 to 30 who had mild COVID-19 (a few samples of this study predate the infection). Cell type and time point are not known.

The table lists this clonotype with a few counts. The rearrangement uses TRBV5-4 and TRBJ1-1; TRBD1 agrees at 8 bases. Germline V gene data show CDR1 as SGHNT and CDR2 as YYREEE (reference sequence). Germline trimming cut 2 bases from V and 7 bases from J; bases unmatched to any gene: 4. The CDR3 extends over 13 amino acids. The DNA of the CDR3 is TGTGCCAGCAGCTTTCAGGGGGCGGTTGAAGCTTTCTTT. It yields the protein CASSFQGAVEAFF.

Written as DNA, the CDR3 is TGTGCCAGCAGCTTCAAGGGCGGAGACATTCAGTACTTC. It translates to CASSFKGGDIQYF. The chain recombines TRBV7-2 with TRBJ2-4; D remains unclear. The V and J ends lost 3 bases and 8 bases respectively, with 11 bases between them. The germline V gene has CDR1 SGHTA and CDR2 FQGNSA. This CDR3 is 13 amino acids long.

In DNA form, the CDR3 reads TGTGCCAGTAGTCTACCGACAGGGGTTCAGCCCCAGCATTTT. This sequence encodes CASSLPTGVQPQHF. The chain is built from TRBV19 and TRBJ1-5; 8 nucleotides agree with TRBD1. The V gene end was trimmed by 5 bases and the J gene end by 6 bases; junction bases not matched to a gene: 6. The CDR3 has 14 residues. The germline V gene has CDR1 LNHDA and CDR2 SQIVND (reference sequence). Looking up the rest from reference TRBV19 and TRBJ1-5 gives the full variable domain: DGGITQSPKYLFRKEGQNVTLSCEQNLNHDAMYWYRQDPGQGLRLIYYSQIVNDFQKGDIAEGYSVSREKKESFPLTVTSAQKNPTAFYLCASSLPTGVQPQHFGDGTRLSIL.

The chain recombines TRBV12-3 or TRBV12-4 with TRBJ1-2; 7 bases match TRBD1. This CDR3 is built from 12 residues. Trimming removed 5 bases from V and 8 bases from J; junction bases left unmatched: 5. Written as DNA, the CDR3 is TGTGCCAGCAGTCTAGACAGGGCCGGCTACACCTTC. This sequence encodes CASSLDRAGYTF.

The CDR3 DNA sequence: TGTGCCAGCAGCTTTTGGGGGTTAGAGACCCAGTACTTC. Residues: CASSFWGLETQYF. This chain links TRBV7-2 with TRBJ2-5; D possibly matches TRBD1 or TRBD2 (5 bases each). V was pared by 3 bases and J by 4 bases, with 9 bases between. This CDR3 contains 13 residues. Germline CDR1 and CDR2: SGHTA and FQGNSA.

This clonotype was observed a few times. V gene TRBV19 combines with J gene TRBJ1-5; no definite D call. The CDR3 is 15 amino acids. Germline V gives CDR1 LNHDA, CDR2 SQIVND (reference sequence). The V and J ends lost 1 base and 7 bases respectively, with 14 bases between them. In DNA form, the CDR3 reads TGTGCCAGTAGTATAGTGTGGTCATCCGAACAGCCCCAGCATTTT. It yields the protein CASSIVWSSEQPQHF.

This chain connects TRBV4-1 to TRBJ2-1; 9 bases align to TRBD2. V lost 1 base to trimming and J lost 3 bases; unmatched junction nucleotides: 7. CDR3 size: 17 residues. Germline lookup yields CDR1 MGHRA and CDR2 YSYEKL. CDR3 nucleotide sequence: TGCGCCAGCAGCCAAGGGGAGGGACTAGCCATCTACAATGAGCAGTTCTTC. Translation gives CASSQGEGLAIYNEQFF.

This clonotype was seen many times. V and J are TRBV20-1 and TRBJ1-5; D not certain. This CDR3 is 13 amino acids long. V gave up 3 bases and J gave up 5 bases, with 11 bases separating them. The germline gives CDR1 DFQATT, CDR2 SNEGSKA (reference sequence). The CDR3 DNA follows: TGCAGTGCTAGTTCGGGGTTGGATCAGCCCCAGCATTTT. Translating gives CSASSGLDQPQHF.

This sequence joins TRBV7-3 and TRBJ2-3; D remains unclear. CDR1 is SGHTA and CDR2 is FQGTGA in the germline V gene. The CDR3 totals 15 residues. With 5 bases removed from V and 1 base from J, the gap between germline ends came to 13 bases. The CDR3, as DNA: TGTGCCAGCAGCCGTAACTCCTATCGCACAGATACGCAGTATTTT. The encoded protein is CASSRNSYRTDTQYF. The full variable domain, its missing parts supplied by reference TRBV7-3 and TRBJ2-3, is GAGVSQTPSNKVTEKGKYVELRCDPISGHTALYWYRQSLGQGPEFLIYFQGTGAADDSGLPNDRFFAVRPEGSVSTLKIQRTERGDSAVYLCASSRNSYRTDTQYFGPGTRLTVL.

The rearrangement uses TRBV18 and TRBJ2-3; maybe TRBD2 (6 bases). The germline V and J ends were trimmed by 3 bases and 2 bases, with 12 bases remaining between them. This CDR3 has 15 residues. CDR1 and CDR2 from the germline V gene are KGHSH and LQKENI. CDR3 loop: CASSPRDVNTDTQYF. In nucleotides, the CDR3 is TGTGCCAGCTCACCGCGGGACGTCAACACAGATACGCAGTATTTT.

This clonotype came up a few times. V and J are TRBV29-1 and TRBJ2-7; D gene ambiguous. The CDR3 has 11 residues. V lost 4 bases and J 3 bases, leaving 7 bases between the germline ends. Germline V lookup: CDR1 SQVTM, CDR2 ANQGSEA. Here the CDR3 DNA reads TGCAGCGTTGTCTCTGGCTACGAGCAGTACGTC. It yields the protein CSVVSGYEQYV.

The genes are TRBV10-3 and TRBJ2-2, with 9 bases aligning to TRBD1. CDR1 and CDR2 from the germline V gene are ENHRY and SYGVKD. The CDR3 is made up of 15 amino acids. V was pared by 11 bases and J by 5 bases, with 12 bases of the junction left unmatched. CDR3 sequence: CAARRGTGRTGELFF. The CDR3 DNA reads TGTGCCGCCAGACGCGGGACAGGGAGAACCGGGGAGCTGTTTTTT.

This clonotype occurred a few times. The rearrangement links TRBV20-1 to TRBJ2-1, with D perhaps being TRBD1 or TRBD2 (5 bases each). The V end was cut by 5 bases, the J end by 4 bases, with 15 bases between. There are 14 residues in the CDR3. The germline V gene has CDR1 DFQATT and CDR2 SNEGSKA (reference sequence). The CDR3 nucleotides are TGCAGTGCTCGGAGATTCGGGGCTTACAATGAGCAGTTCTTC. This sequence encodes CSARRFGAYNEQFF.

This chain joins TRBV12-5 and TRBJ2-1; 13 positions agree with TRBD2. Trimming removed 0 bases from V and 9 bases from J; junction bases left unmatched: 5. The V gene's germline CDR1 is LGHNT and CDR2 FRNRAP. The CDR3 runs 16 residues. CDR3 sequence (DNA): TGTGCTAGTGGTTTGGTCGGGACTAGCGGGGAGGGTGAGCAGTTCTTC. Its protein product is CASGLVGTSGEGEQFF.

This clonotype has more than one count but fewer than ten. The CDR3 here is CASSDRGRILALHF. CDR3 nucleotide sequence: TGTGCCAGCAGTGACAGAGGAAGGATATTGGCCCTCCACTTT. V gene TRBV11-2 combines with J gene TRBJ1-6, with D possibly TRBD1 on 5 matching bases. In germline, CDR1 is SGHAT, CDR2 FQNNGV. CDR3 length: 14 residues. V dropped 6 bases and J dropped 14 bases, with 20 bases sitting between them.

J is TRBJ2-2 and V is TRBV5-4; D is possibly TRBD1 or TRBD2 (5 bases each). The V gene lost 0 bases and the J gene lost 2 bases, with 14 bases spanning the gap. The V gene's germline CDR1 is SGHNT and CDR2 YYREEE (reference sequence). The CDR3 consists of 17 residues. The CDR3 coding sequence is TGTGCCAGCAGCTTGGGACCTCGTGGGACCAACACCGGGGAGCTGTTTTTT. Translated, it gives CASSLGPRGTNTGELFF.

The chain recombines TRBV5-8 with TRBJ2-7; TRBD2 is a possible D gene (6 bases). V shed 4 bases and J shed 3 bases, with 11 bases lying between them. This CDR3 has 13 residues. Per the germline V gene, CDR1 is SGHTS and CDR2 is YDEGEE. The CDR3 DNA is TGTGCCAGCAGCCCAGGGACTCTCTACGAGCAGTACGTC. Amino acids: CASSPGTLYEQYV.

The CDR3 loop reads CASSLGTGIHEQYF. The CDR3 nucleotides are TGTGCCAGCAGCTTAGGGACAGGGATCCACGAGCAGTACTTC. V gene TRBV7-9 combines with J gene TRBJ2-7, with 8 bases identical to TRBD1. The CDR3 has 14 amino acids. V was pared by 1 base and J by 5 bases, with 4 bases of the junction left unmatched. Looked up from germline, CDR1 is SEHNR and CDR2 is FQNEAQ (reference sequence).

The chain links TRBV6-2 or TRBV6-3 to TRBJ2-4; TRBD2 might be the D (6 bases). Trimming removed 2 bases at V and 0 bases at J, with 8 bases between. The CDR3 is 15 residues long. Germline lookup yields CDR1 MNHEY and CDR2 SVGEGT. This CDR3 is CASSYAGLAKNIQYF. CDR3 nucleotides: TGTGCCAGCAGTTACGCGGGGTTAGCCAAAAACATTCAGTACTTC.

The V call is TRBV7-2, the J call TRBJ1-5, with D unclear. There are 15 residues in the CDR3. CDR1 is SGHTA and CDR2 is FQGNSA in the germline V gene. V gave up 3 bases and J gave up 3 bases, with 12 bases separating them. The CDR3 loop is CASSFFGGFNQPQHF. CDR3 DNA sequence: TGTGCCAGCAGCTTTTTCGGCGGGTTCAATCAGCCCCAGCATTTT.

The chain recombines TRBV20-1 with TRBJ2-3; 9 nucleotides match TRBD2. The trim removed 5 bases at V and 4 bases at J, leaving 7 bases unmatched. CDR1 DFQATT and CDR2 SNEGSKA come from the germline V gene (reference sequence). This CDR3 spans 14 amino acids. The CDR3: CSAESAGGPDTQYF. For the CDR3, the DNA is TGCAGTGCTGAGAGTGCGGGGGGGCCAGATACGCAGTATTTT.

The CDR3: CASSYPGTIYF. The CDR3 bases are TGTGCCAGCAGTTACCCTGGCACCATATATTTT. This chain uses TRBV6-6 with TRBJ1-3; D is undetermined. Trimming left V 2 bases short and J 9 bases short, with 5 bases between. Germline V gene sequence: CDR1 MNHNY, CDR2 SVGAGI (reference sequence). This CDR3 spans 11 amino acids.

The J gene is TRBJ1-1, the V gene TRBV20-1, with D perhaps matching TRBD1 (6 bases). The V gene lost 5 bases and the J gene lost 3 bases, with 19 bases spanning the gap. Germline CDR1 and CDR2: DFQATT and SNEGSKA (reference sequence). The CDR3 has 15 residues. The chain's CDR3 is CSASPGGRGDTEAFF. The DNA for the CDR3 is TGCAGTGCTTCTCCCGGGGGCCGAGGTGACACTGAAGCTTTCTTT.

This sequence joins TRBV5-4 and TRBJ2-7, with D perhaps matching TRBD2 (7 bases). V was pared by 0 bases and J by 3 bases, with 13 bases between. The CDR3 is made up of 15 amino acids. The germline V gene has CDR1 SGHNT and CDR2 YYREEE (reference sequence). CDR3 in amino acids: CASSLGRGAFYEQYF. CDR3 nucleotide sequence: TGTGCCAGCAGCTTGGGACGGGGGGCCTTCTACGAGCAGTACTTC. The full variable domain, completed using reference TRBV5-4 and TRBJ2-7, is ETGVTQSPTHLIKTRGQQVTLRCSSQSGHNTVSWYQQALGQGPQFIFQYYREEENGRGNFPPRFSGLQFPNYSSELNVNALELDDSALYLCASSLGRGAFYEQYFGPGTRLTVT.

The CDR3 DNA sequence: TGTGCCAGCAGCTTCGGGGGGATTAGGGCCCAGCATTTT. This gives the protein CASSFGGIRAQHF. V usage is TRBV7-2 and J usage is TRBJ1-5; TRBD1 is a possible D gene (5 bases). The CDR3 is made up of 13 amino acids. Germline V gene lookup returns CDR1 SGHTA and CDR2 FQGNSA. V was shortened by 3 bases and J by 11 bases, with 14 bases between the two germline ends.

The chain combines TRBV4-3 with TRBJ1-1; TRBD1 might be the D (5 bases). Trimming removed 4 bases from V and 6 bases from J, with 18 bases in between. The CDR3 is made up of 15 amino acids. CDR1 is LGHNA and CDR2 is YSLEER in the germline V gene. CDR3 region: CASSPSGGGRSEAFF. The CDR3 coding sequence is TGCGCCAGCAGCCCTTCCGGGGGGGGAAGGTCTGAAGCTTTCTTT.

The rearrangement joins TRBV5-4 to TRBJ2-1, with D hard to call. There are 14 residues in the CDR3. The germline V and J ends were trimmed by 0 bases and 5 bases, with 9 bases remaining between them. Germline assignment: CDR1 SGHNT and CDR2 YYREEE (reference sequence). The CDR3 sequence is CASSLGGFDNEQFF. CDR3 coding DNA: TGTGCCAGCAGCTTGGGGGGTTTCGACAATGAGCAGTTCTTC. Complete variable domain (other parts from reference TRBV5-4 and TRBJ2-1): ETGVTQSPTHLIKTRGQQVTLRCSSQSGHNTVSWYQQALGQGPQFIFQYYREEENGRGNFPPRFSGLQFPNYSSELNVNALELDDSALYLCASSLGGFDNEQFFGPGTRLTVL.

This clonotype has only a few counts. The chain combines TRBV12-5 with TRBJ2-1; perhaps TRBD2 as D (6 bases). V lost 2 bases, J lost 10 bases, and 18 bases lay in between. CDR1 and CDR2 from the germline V gene are LGHNT and FRNRAP. This CDR3 region has 15 residues. CDR3 in DNA: TGTGCTAGTGGTTTGAGGCGGGACTCTTGGCCGGAGCAGTTCTTC. This encodes CASGLRRDSWPEQFF.

V is TRBV6-2 or TRBV6-3 and J is TRBJ1-5; 10 bases line up with TRBD1. The V and J ends lost 6 bases and 4 bases, in that order; junction bases with no gene match: 12. Germline lookup yields CDR1 MNHEY and CDR2 SVGEGT. The CDR3 is made up of 17 amino acids. Here the CDR3 reads CASSRGTGDPWNQPQHF. Written as DNA, the CDR3 is TGTGCCAGCAGCAGGGGGACAGGGGACCCCTGGAATCAGCCCCAGCATTTT.

This clonotype was detected only a few times. In DNA, the CDR3 is TGCGCCAGCAGCTTCTATAGCGGGGGGACAGATACGCAGTATTTT. The encoded protein is CASSFYSGGTDTQYF. The J gene is TRBJ2-3, the V gene TRBV5-1; TRBD2 aligns across 10 bases. V trimming: 2 bases; J trimming: 3 bases; junction bases outside the gene matches: 3. CDR3 length equals 15 residues. Per germline, CDR1 SGHRS and CDR2 YFSETQ. Looking up the rest from reference TRBV5-1 and TRBJ2-3 gives the full variable domain: KAGVTQTPRYLIKTRGQQVTLSCSPISGHRSVSWYQQTPGQGLQFLFEYFSETQRNKGNFPGRFSGRQFSNSRSEMNVSTLELGDSALYLCASSFYSGGTDTQYFGPGTRLTVL.